Listed below are T cell receptor beta chains from one sample, sequenced in a study of blood T cell repertoires in COVID-19. This table comes from immunoSEQ multiplex PCR, and its TCRdb copy is limited to in-frame clones, with some not included. The profile shows fewer than 100,000 clones, 82% of them singletons. The sample taken for sequencing was peripheral blood. The receptors here all came from a man between 50 and 59 years old with acute or convalescent COVID-19. The CDR3 runs from the conserved cysteine through the conserved F or W. A D gene is named only where the DNA matches it firmly. Clone size, where shown, is once, few, many, or a class for clones that have expanded.

TRBD1	.	TRBV3-1/TRBV3-2	TRBJ1-2	CASSRPGQGYYGYTF	TGTGCCAGCAGCCGCCCAGGACAGGGTTACTATGGCTACACCTTC
.	.	TRBV19	TRBJ2-5	CASSEMKGETQYF	TGTGCCAGTAGTGAGATGAAGGGGGAGACCCAGTACTTC
TRBD1	.	TRBV10-2	TRBJ1-1	CASRSRTGGHTEAFF	TGCGCCAGCAGGTCGAGGACAGGGGGTCACACTGAAGCTTTCTTT
TRBD1	.	TRBV19	TRBJ1-5	CASSTDIQGKPQHF	TGTGCCAGTAGTACCGACATACAGGGGAAGCCCCAGCATTTT
.	.	TRBV19	TRBJ2-7	CASSIDRGRYEQYF	TGTGCCAGTAGTATAGACAGGGGCCGTTACGAGCAGTACTTC
.	few	TRBV4-2	TRBJ1-5	CASSQEDGGQPQHF	TGTGCCAGCAGCCAAGAAGATGGAGGTCAGCCCCAGCATTTT
.	.	TRBV6-4	TRBJ2-2	CASSGTGNTGELFF	TGTGCCAGCAGTGGTACAGGGAACACCGGGGAGCTGTTTTTT
.	once	TRBV5-4	TRBJ2-1	CASSLKPNEQFF	TGTGCCAGCAGCTTGAAGCCCAATGAGCAGTTCTTC
TRBD1	.	TRBV7-2	TRBJ1-6	CASSPNPNRGTPLHF	TGTGCCAGCAGCCCAAATCCCAACAGGGGGACACCCCTCCACTTT
.	.	TRBV14	TRBJ2-3	CASSEHKTSTDTQYF	TGTGCCAGCAGCGAACACAAGACTAGCACAGATACGCAGTATTTT